This record concerns one T cell receptor (beta chain) sequence. Germline values: CDR1 SEHNR, CDR2 FQNEAQ (reference sequence). The CDR3 length is 14 residues. The ends lost 8 bases at V and 2 bases at J; junction bases unmatched: 6. The data were produced by immunoSEQ multiplex PCR, yet TCRdb's version contains in-frame clones alone and is incomplete. The sample carries around 19,000 clones, around nine tenths recorded once. The sample comes from a study of control samples from healthy donors and cancer patients. This clonotype was sampled from an older woman with head and neck cancer. This chain connects TRBV7-9 to TRBJ1-5; TRBD1 agrees at 7 bases. Material for sequencing was PBMCs. For the CDR3, the DNA is TGTGCCAGCGGGACCGGGACAGGCAATCAGCCCCAGCATTTT. Translated, it gives CASGTGTGNQPQHF.